One and the same sample provided the 17 T cell receptor beta chains below, sequenced in a study of cytomegalovirus exposure and HLA in healthy donors. 13 Jbeta primers and 60 Vbeta primers were used for the PCR. Assay: immunoSEQ multiplex PCR; the TCRdb copy retains only in-frame clones and omits some. This sample has about 160,000 clones; more than 60% occur once, and the top ten carry more than 1.1%. Sample: PBMCs. These receptors were obtained from a woman in her 30s in good health and CMV-seronegative.

The chain links TRBV29-1 to TRBJ2-2; possibly TRBD2 for D (5 bases). Between the trimmed V and J ends, which lost 3 bases and 4 bases, there was a span of 9 bases. CDR3 length: 13 residues. Germline CDR1 is SQVTM and CDR2 is ANQGSEA. CDR3 sequence: CSVDGVGTGELFF. In DNA form, the CDR3 reads TGCAGCGTTGACGGGGTCGGCACCGGGGAGCTGTTTTTT.

The rearrangement links TRBV6-5 to TRBJ2-2, with D perhaps matching TRBD1 (6 bases). The germline V and J ends were trimmed by 4 bases and 5 bases, with 8 bases remaining between them. Germline CDR1 reads MNHEY; CDR2 reads SVGAGI. The CDR3 contains 13 residues. The CDR3 protein is CASSSQGTGELFF. DNA for the CDR3: TGTGCCAGCAGTTCTCAGGGGACCGGGGAGCTGTTTTTT.

The chain carries TRBV5-5 and TRBJ1-5, with 8 bases fitting TRBD1. CDR3 length: 14 residues. V dropped 1 base and J dropped 4; count of bases not matched to a gene: 1. The germline V gene encodes CDR1 SGHKS and CDR2 YYEKEE (reference sequence). CDR3 sequence: CASSLTGGNQPQHF. For the CDR3, the DNA is TGTGCCAGCAGCTTGACAGGGGGAAATCAGCCCCAGCATTTT. The entire variable domain, with the rest obtained from reference TRBV5-5 and TRBJ1-5, is as follows: DAGVTQSPTHLIKTRGQQVTLRCSPISGHKSVSWYQQVLGQGPQFIFQYYEKEERGRGNFPDRFSARQFPNYSSELNVNALLLGDSALYLCASSLTGGNQPQHFGDGTRLSIL.

The DNA for the CDR3 is TGTGCCAGCAGAGCGACTAGCGGGGGTATCCTTTACAATGAGCAGTTCTTC. Its translation is CASRATSGGILYNEQFF. V usage is TRBV2 and J usage is TRBJ2-1, with 12 bases fitting TRBD2. Germline values: CDR1 SNHLY, CDR2 FYNNEI. V trimming: 6 bases; J trimming: 4 bases; junction bases outside the gene matches: 10. There are 17 residues in the CDR3.

V usage is TRBV19 and J usage is TRBJ2-1, with unresolved D. Per the germline V gene, CDR1 is LNHDA and CDR2 is SQIVND (reference sequence). Trimming shortened V by 5 bases and J by 0 bases, and 11 bases separated the two germline ends. CDR3 length: 15 residues. CDR3 residues: CASSQWSSSYNEQFF. The CDR3 nucleotides are TGTGCCAGTAGTCAATGGTCCAGCTCCTACAATGAGCAGTTCTTC.

The rearrangement joins TRBV5-1 to TRBJ2-1; a possible D gene is TRBD1 (6 bases). V was trimmed by 4 bases and J by 10 bases, leaving 18 bases between them. This CDR3 has 14 residues. Germline lookup yields CDR1 SGHRS and CDR2 YFSETQ. The chain's CDR3 is CASSPQGLSSEQFF. CDR3 nucleotide sequence: TGCGCCAGCAGCCCTCAGGGGCTCTCCTCGGAGCAGTTCTTC.

This clone occurred once. V gene TRBV6-6 combines with J gene TRBJ1-5, with TRBD1 matching 9 bases. The V gene end was trimmed by 5 bases and the J gene end by 6 bases; junction bases not matched to a gene: 2. Germline CDR1 MNHNY, CDR2 SVGAGI (reference sequence). The CDR3 sequence is 13 residues long. The CDR3 sequence: CASSTGGGQPQHF. The CDR3 nucleotides read TGTGCCAGCAGTACAGGGGGCGGTCAGCCCCAGCATTTT.

The rearrangement joins TRBV30 to TRBJ2-4, with a weak D call TRBD1 (5 bases). Trimming took off 0 bases at V and 5 bases at J, with 14 bases between the two ends. The V gene's germline CDR1 is GTSNPN and CDR2 SVGIG (reference sequence). The CDR3 has 15 amino acids. The CDR3 DNA sequence: TGTGCCTGGAGTGTAAAGGGGCTGGGGCAAAACATTCAGTACTTC. Its protein is CAWSVKGLGQNIQYF.

This clone showed up just a few times. J is TRBJ1-1 and V is TRBV2; 9 bases align to TRBD1. CDR3 length equals 14 residues. The ends lost 4 bases at V and 4 bases at J; junction bases unmatched: 4. CDR1 and CDR2 from the germline V gene are SNHLY and FYNNEI. CDR3 nucleotide sequence: TGTGCCAGCAGTGGACAGGGGGACGCCACTGAAGCTTTCTTT. Amino acid sequence: CASSGQGDATEAFF.

This sequence joins TRBV6-6 and TRBJ1-3, with D possibly TRBD1 on 5 matching bases. Per germline, CDR1 MNHNY and CDR2 SVGAGI (reference sequence). The CDR3 runs to 16 residues. Between the trimmed V and J ends, which lost 7 bases and 0 bases, there was a span of 16 bases. For the CDR3, the DNA is TGTGCCAGCACACCAGGGAGGCTTTACTCTGGAAACACCATATATTTT. Translating it yields CASTPGRLYSGNTIYF.

V usage is TRBV18 and J usage is TRBJ1-5; 9 nucleotides agree with TRBD1. The CDR3 is 14 amino acids. Germline V gene lookup returns CDR1 KGHSH and CDR2 LQKENI. With 6 bases clipped from V and 4 bases from J, the junction kept 4 bases outside the gene matches. This CDR3 reads CASSRGQGNQPQHF. In DNA form, the CDR3 reads TGTGCCAGCTCGAGGGGACAGGGAAATCAGCCCCAGCATTTT.

The CDR3 coding sequence is TGTGCCAGCAGCCCCCAGTCAGGGGCCAACGTCCTGACTTTC. Its protein is CASSPQSGANVLTF. The gene calls are TRBV5-6 and TRBJ2-6; unclear D gene. Trimming took 4 bases from V and 4 from J, leaving 9 bases between them. The CDR3 runs 14 residues. The germline CDR1 and CDR2 sequences are SGHDT and YYEEEE.

This chain joins TRBV4-1 and TRBJ2-7; 9 bases map to TRBD1. The ends lost 4 bases at V and 1 base at J; junction bases unmatched: 14. Per germline, CDR1 MGHRA and CDR2 YSYEKL. The CDR3 is made up of 18 amino acids. The CDR3 protein is CASSLALQTGGRSYEQYF. CDR3 coding DNA: TGCGCCAGCAGCCTGGCACTTCAGACAGGGGGTAGGTCCTACGAGCAGTACTTC.

The chain combines TRBV5-6 with TRBJ2-3; D uncertain. This CDR3 has 14 amino acids. Trimming took 3 bases from V and 2 from J, leaving 10 bases between them. Looked up from germline, CDR1 is SGHDT and CDR2 is YYEEEE. The CDR3 sequence is CASSSIVYTDTQYF. The CDR3 DNA follows: TGTGCCAGCAGCTCTATAGTCTACACAGATACGCAGTATTTT.

V usage is TRBV7-9 and J usage is TRBJ2-2; maybe TRBD2 (6 bases). This CDR3 comprises 15 residues. Germline V lookup: CDR1 SEHNR, CDR2 FQNEAQ (reference sequence). The V gene lost 5 bases and the J gene lost 4 bases, with 14 bases spanning the gap. DNA for the CDR3: TGTGCCAGCAGCACCTTTGGGGGAGGCACCGGGGAGCTGTTTTTT. Its translation is CASSTFGGGTGELFF.

This chain uses TRBV9 with TRBJ1-4; 10 nucleotides match TRBD1. Germline V lookup: CDR1 SGDLS, CDR2 YYNGEE. V was clipped by 3 bases and J by 6 bases; unmatched bases: 8. The CDR3 contains 16 residues. The DNA for the CDR3 is TGTGCCAGCAGCGCAACCGTAGGGACAGGGGATGAAAAACTGTTTTTT. This sequence encodes CASSATVGTGDEKLFF.

This clone was found a few times. The V gene is TRBV27, the J gene TRBJ2-5, with 8 bases fitting TRBD1. The DNA end favors TRBJ2-7, so the J call may be wrong. The germline V gene encodes CDR1 MNHEY and CDR2 SMNVEV (reference sequence). The CDR3 covers 16 residues. The CDR3: CASSPTARTGNYEQYF. In DNA form, the CDR3 reads TGTGCCAGCAGTCCCACGGCCCGGACAGGGAACTACGAGCAGTACTTC.